Sequencing of this T cell receptor beta chain was carried out in a study of technical replicates of blood from a handful of donors. Germline values: CDR1 SGDLS, CDR2 YYNGEE. Trimming at V came to 3 bases and at J to 6 bases, leaving 17 bases not matched to a gene. The CDR3 totals 19 residues. Profiling relied on immunoSEQ multiplex PCR, and the TCRdb table lists in-frame clones only, not all of them. The sample comprises around 57,000 clones, 94% of which are singletons, and about 0.2% rests with the top ten. The sequenced sample consisted of T cells isolated from PBMCs. The clonotype comes from a human donor in good health. This chain links TRBV9 with TRBJ1-6, with 8 nucleotides matching TRBD1. The CDR3 coding sequence is TGTGCCAGCAGCGATAGAGTAGACCCCGACAGGGGATCTAATTCACCCCTCCACTTT. It specifies CASSDRVDPDRGSNSPLHF.